The entry below describes one TCR beta chain. Its antigen is unidentified. Assay used: immunoSEQ multiplex PCR; TCRdb lists only in-frame clones, some missing. The top ten clones hold approximately 1.5% of a sample with about 130,000 clones, 80% to 90% of them seen once. These data originate in a study of T cell responses to AZD1222 COVID-19 vaccine. Findings of the study overall: Regions 160-218 and 743-854 dominated among vaccine-associated CD4 TCRs spanning spike.

The clonotype comes from an adult in good health. The sequenced sample was peripheral blood, obtained on day 0 of AZD1222 vaccination.

The DNA of the CDR3 is TGTGCCAGCAGCGAGGGAGGTACGGGGTACGAGCAGTACTTC. It codes for CASSEGGTGYEQYF. This sequence joins TRBV9 and TRBJ2-7, with D possibly being TRBD2 (6 bases). This CDR3 is 14 amino acids long. Germline V gives CDR1 SGDLS, CDR2 YYNGEE. V lost 3 bases to trimming and J lost 4 bases, with 14 bases between them.